This T cell receptor (beta chain) was sequenced during a study of shared clonotypes between healthy human individuals. This clone showed up just once. As handled by the study authors: Junction-only immunoSEQ data arrived without quality scores, meaning filtering differed. Profiling relied on immunoSEQ multiplex PCR, and the TCRdb table lists in-frame clones only, not all of them. V and J calls and clone size are copied from that table; D and trimming were computed from the DNA. The table lists some 650,000 clones, almost 97% of them singletons. Trimming at V came to 5 bases and at J to 2 bases, leaving 5 bases not matched to a gene. The CDR3 has 15 amino acids. Germline CDR1 is LNHNV and CDR2 is YYDKDF (reference sequence).

Sequencing used naive CD4+ T cells sorted from blood. Subset here: CD45RA+ positively selected. The TCR comes from a woman in her 30s in good health. This chain links TRBV15 with TRBJ2-3; 9 nucleotides line up with TRBD2. CDR3 sequence reads: CATSLLAGHTDTQYF. DNA of the CDR3: TGTGCCACCAGCTTACTAGCGGGTCACACAGATACGCAGTATTTT. Full variable domain (missing parts from reference TRBV15 and TRBJ2-3): DAMVIQNPRYQVTQFGKPVTLSCSQTLNHNVMYWYQQKSSQAPKLLFHYYDKDFNNEADTPDNFQSRRPNTSFCFLDIRSPGLGDTAMYLCATSLLAGHTDTQYFGPGTRLTVL.